The entry below describes one TCR beta chain. Its antigen is not known. These data belong to a study of cytomegalovirus exposure and HLA in healthy donors. Notes on the study in general: It was about 150 TCR beta chains that were listed as cytomegalovirus-associated.

The PCR used 60 Vbeta and 13 Jbeta primers. Clones were sequenced by immunoSEQ multiplex PCR, and TCRdb holds only the in-frame ones, with some missing. The table includes 180,000 or so clones, around 80% detected once. The donors gave bone marrow, and they were healthy. The sequence was obtained from a woman in her forties or fifties in good health and CMV-seropositive. The source material was PBMCs.

For the CDR3, the DNA is TGTGCCAGTAGTATGGGTAGCGGAACAGATACGCAGTATTTT. It yields the protein CASSMGSGTDTQYF. The gene calls are TRBV19 and TRBJ2-3, with D maybe TRBD2 (6 bases). CDR3 length: 14 amino acids. The germline V gene has CDR1 LNHDA and CDR2 SQIVND (reference sequence). V dropped 3 bases and J dropped 3 bases, with 10 bases sitting between them.